This T cell receptor beta chain was sequenced during a study of blood T cell repertoires in COVID-19. Background on the study: Material from acute and convalescent COVID-19 was sourced from the United States, Italy and Spain. The cDNA or gDNA used as material had been derived from T cells, B-cell-depleted T cells, or PBMCs.

Clones were read by immunoSEQ multiplex PCR, and TCRdb kept only the in-frame ones, dropping some. The sample yields roughly 240,000 clones, approximately 80% seen once. Trimming took off 4 bases at V and 6 bases at J, with 15 bases between the two ends. Germline CDR1 reads SGHVS; CDR2 reads FQNEAQ. The CDR3 loop spans 15 amino acids. The specimen was peripheral blood. J is TRBJ2-2 and V is TRBV7-8; a possible D gene is TRBD2 (5 bases). The sequence came from a man aged 40-55 years who had recovered from COVID-19. CDR3 DNA sequence: TGTGCCAGCAGCTCTTCCAGCGGACGTGCCGGGGAGCTGTTTTTT. Translation: CASSSSSGRAGELFF.